The next 20 T cell receptor beta chains were all read from a single sample in a study of blood T cells in healthy people across ages. PCR was performed a second time for about 7 to 12 cycles using a sample-barcoded 5' primer and a J-beta primer mix. Each CDR3 protein is one row after TCRdb ran MiXCR on the 5' RACE reads. Of approximately 790,000 distinct CDR3 sequences in the sample, less than 80% were seen once. Sequencing was carried out using blood. These receptors were taken from a man younger than 40 in good health.

DNA for the CDR3: TGTGCCAGCAGCCAACTGGGACAGGGTCCTTATGGCTACACCTTC. This gives the protein CASSQLGQGPYGYTF. The rearrangement links TRBV14 to TRBJ1-2, with 9 positions matching TRBD1. Per germline, CDR1 SGHDN and CDR2 FVKESK. Trimming at V came to 2 bases and at J to 5 bases, leaving 6 bases not matched to a gene. CDR3 size: 15 residues.

V gene TRBV5-1 combines with J gene TRBJ2-7, with TRBD1 matching 8 bases. Per the germline V gene, CDR1 is SGHRS and CDR2 is YFSETQ. The CDR3 sequence is 13 residues long. V gave up 7 bases and J gave up 7 bases; unmatched junction bases: 10. CDR3 loop: CASSQAGGWEQYF. In nucleotides, the CDR3 is TGCGCCAGCTCCCAAGCAGGGGGCTGGGAGCAGTACTTC. The variable domain in full, with the rest retrieved from reference TRBV5-1 and TRBJ2-7, is KAGVTQTPRYLIKTRGQQVTLSCSPISGHRSVSWYQQTPGQGLQFLFEYFSETQRNKGNFPGRFSGRQFSNSRSEMNVSTLELGDSALYLCASSQAGGWEQYFGPGTRLTVT.

A few counts support this clonotype. The V and J genes are TRBV2 and TRBJ2-6; D unclear. In germline, CDR1 is SNHLY, CDR2 FYNNEI. The CDR3 loop spans 13 amino acids. The V end lost 7 bases, the J end lost 2 bases, and 6 bases lay between the germline ends. CDR3 nucleotides: TGTGCCAGCAACCCAGCTGGGGCCAACGTCCTGACTTTC. Its protein product is CASNPAGANVLTF.

The chain couples TRBV7-2 to TRBJ2-7; D possibly uses TRBD1 or TRBD2 (5 bases each). Germline loops: CDR1 SGHTA, CDR2 FQGNSA. V gave up 5 bases and J gave up 4 bases, with 18 bases separating them. This CDR3 is 15 amino acids long. CDR3 DNA: TGTGCCAGCAGCCCCCTAGGAGGACGGACATACGAGCAGTACTTC. It specifies CASSPLGGRTYEQYF. The variable domain in full, completed from reference TRBV7-2 and TRBJ2-7, reads GAGVSQSPSNKVTEKGKDVELRCDPISGHTALYWYRQSLGQGLEFLIYFQGNSAPDKSGLPSDRFSAERTGGSVSTLTIQRTQQEDSAVYLCASSPLGGRTYEQYFGPGTRLTVT.

V and J are TRBV11-2 and TRBJ2-4; possible D gene TRBD1, 5 bases. The end of the DNA aligns better with TRBJ2-7, so the J call may be wrong. This CDR3 has 15 amino acids. Germline values: CDR1 SGHAT, CDR2 FQNNGV. This chain's CDR3 is CASRPPRQGAYEQYF. The CDR3, as DNA: TGTGCCAGCAGACCCCCTAGGCAGGGTGCCTACGAGCAGTACTTC.

The CDR3 spells CASSDPRDTDTQYF. As DNA, the CDR3 is TGTGCCAGCAGTGACCCCCGGGACACAGATACGCAGTATTTT. The rearrangement links TRBV25-1 to TRBJ2-3; D is possibly TRBD2 (5 bases). Germline assignment: CDR1 MGHDK and CDR2 SYGVNS. This CDR3 comprises 14 residues. Between the trimmed V and J ends, which lost 3 bases and 2 bases, there was a span of 9 bases. Looking up the rest from reference TRBV25-1 and TRBJ2-3 gives the full variable domain: EADIYQTPRYLVIGTGKKITLECSQTMGHDKMYWYQQDPGMELHLIHYSYGVNSTEKGDLSSESTVSRIRTEHFPLTLESARPSHTSQYLCASSDPRDTDTQYFGPGTRLTVL.

This sequence joins TRBV4-3 and TRBJ2-5, with 15 bases aligning to TRBD2. The DNA matches TRBJ2-7 better at its end, which makes the J call doubtful. CDR1 and CDR2 (germline): LGHNA, YSLEER. The CDR3 has 18 amino acids. CDR3 sequence reads: CASSPGLAGGTPSGEQYF. CDR3 coding DNA: TGCGCCAGCAGCCCGGGACTAGCGGGGGGTACTCCCTCCGGCGAGCAGTACTTC.

The chain recombines TRBV12-3 or TRBV12-4 with TRBJ2-5, with a possible D match to TRBD1 (6 bases). The CDR3 runs 11 residues. The ends were cut back, 8 bases at V and 11 bases at J, with 15 bases in the middle. As DNA, the CDR3 is TGTGCCAGCCTCCAGGGGAATGAGCAGTACTTC. As protein: CASLQGNEQYF.

The chain links TRBV7-2 to TRBJ2-7, with D perhaps matching TRBD1 (5 bases). Germline loops: CDR1 SGHTA, CDR2 FQGNSA. The CDR3 consists of 15 residues. The V end was cut by 2 bases, the J end by 7 bases, with 18 bases between. CDR3 sequence (DNA): TGTGCCAGCAGCTTACGTACAGGAACCTACAATGAGCAGTACTTC. It encodes CASSLRTGTYNEQYF.

The gene calls are TRBV7-2 and TRBJ2-5, with D maybe TRBD1 (6 bases). Germline CDR1 and CDR2: SGHTA and FQGNSA. The CDR3 extends over 14 amino acids. With 0 bases removed from V and 4 bases from J, the gap between germline ends came to 9 bases. This CDR3 is CASSLAPTGETQYF. In nucleotides, the CDR3 is TGTGCCAGCAGCTTAGCGCCGACAGGAGAGACCCAGTACTTC. Filled out from reference TRBV7-2 and TRBJ2-5, the complete variable domain reads GAGVSQSPSNKVTEKGKDVELRCDPISGHTALYWYRQSLGQGLEFLIYFQGNSAPDKSGLPSDRFSAERTGGSVSTLTIQRTQQEDSAVYLCASSLAPTGETQYFGPGTRLLVL.

The J gene is TRBJ2-7, the V gene TRBV6-5; TRBD2 matches at 11 bases. The length of the CDR3 is 15 residues. The germline V gene has CDR1 MNHEY and CDR2 SVGAGI. The ends lost 5 bases at V and 2 bases at J; junction bases unmatched: 5. The CDR3 DNA sequence: TGTGCCAGCAGTGATCCGGGACTAGCGGCCTACGAGCAGTACTTC. This gives the protein CASSDPGLAAYEQYF.

The CDR3 protein is CASSYSVGGGEKTEAFF. For the CDR3, the DNA is TGTGCCAGCAGTTACTCGGTTGGCGGGGGCGAAAAGACTGAAGCTTTCTTT. This rearrangement joins TRBV6-2 or TRBV6-3 to TRBJ1-1, with D possibly matching TRBD1 (6 bases). Germline values: CDR1 MNHEY, CDR2 SVGEGT. This CDR3 contains 17 residues. Trimming removed 0 bases at V and 5 bases at J, with 19 bases between.

The rearrangement uses TRBV12-3 or TRBV12-4 and TRBJ1-2; D is undetermined. The CDR3 extends over 13 amino acids. The V end lost 5 bases, the J end lost 4 bases, and 11 bases lay between the germline ends. The CDR3 here is CASSPYKGYGYTF. The DNA for the CDR3 is TGTGCCAGCAGTCCCTACAAGGGCTATGGCTACACCTTC.

The chain recombines TRBV6-2 or TRBV6-3 with TRBJ2-5, with D perhaps TRBD2 (5 bases). The J call may be wrong; the DNA end is better matched by TRBJ2-7. The V gene's germline CDR1 is MNHEY and CDR2 SVGEGT. The CDR3 consists of 13 residues. The CDR3 is CASSYTRNYEQYF. CDR3 in DNA: TGTGCCAGCAGTTACACTAGGAACTACGAGCAGTACTTC.

The chain carries TRBV7-2 and TRBJ2-1; D may be TRBD2 (5 bases). The V gene's germline CDR1 is SGHTA and CDR2 FQGNSA. The CDR3 runs to 13 residues. The V and J ends lost 5 bases and 8 bases respectively, with 13 bases between them. Here the CDR3 reads CASSPDFYDEQFF. The CDR3 DNA reads TGTGCCAGCAGCCCGGACTTTTACGATGAGCAGTTCTTC. Filled out from reference TRBV7-2 and TRBJ2-1, the complete variable domain reads GAGVSQSPSNKVTEKGKDVELRCDPISGHTALYWYRQSLGQGLEFLIYFQGNSAPDKSGLPSDRFSAERTGGSVSTLTIQRTQQEDSAVYLCASSPDFYDEQFFGPGTRLTVL.

The gene calls are TRBV7-2 and TRBJ1-6, with D hard to call. The CDR3 is made up of 14 amino acids. V was clipped by 2 bases and J by 8 bases, with 10 bases between them. Germline loops: CDR1 SGHTA, CDR2 FQGNSA. The DNA for the CDR3 is TGTGCCAGCAGCTTAAGGTTCGGGGATTCACCCCTCCACTTT. Residues: CASSLRFGDSPLHF. Together with reference TRBV7-2 and TRBJ1-6, the CDR3 gives the full variable domain: GAGVSQSPSNKVTEKGKDVELRCDPISGHTALYWYRQSLGQGLEFLIYFQGNSAPDKSGLPSDRFSAERTGGSVSTLTIQRTQQEDSAVYLCASSLRFGDSPLHFGNGTRLTVT.

This clonotype came up a few times. The V call is TRBV15, the J call TRBJ2-3, with a weak D call TRBD2 (6 bases). The CDR3 loop spans 16 amino acids. Germline loops: CDR1 LNHNV, CDR2 YYDKDF (reference sequence). Trimming shortened V by 5 bases and J by 2 bases, and 17 bases separated the two germline ends. As DNA, the CDR3 is TGTGCCACCAGCGCTAGGGACTTAGAAAACACAGATACGCAGTATTTT. Amino acid sequence: CATSARDLENTDTQYF.

The rearrangement joins TRBV25-1 to TRBJ1-2; possible D gene TRBD1, 5 bases. V was shortened by 1 base and J by 1 base, with 13 bases between the two germline ends. This CDR3 spans 16 amino acids. In germline, CDR1 is MGHDK, CDR2 SYGVNS. The CDR3 region is CASSEFLTDNNYGYTF. The DNA for the CDR3 is TGTGCCAGCAGTGAATTTCTGACAGACAATAACTATGGCTACACCTTC.

This clonotype came up a few times. The gene calls are TRBV20-1 and TRBJ2-1; D is unresolved. The germline V gene has CDR1 DFQATT and CDR2 SNEGSKA (reference sequence). CDR3 length: 9 amino acids. V shed 4 bases and J shed 8 bases, with 3 bases lying between them. The CDR3 sequence is CSAMDEQFF. DNA for the CDR3: TGCAGTGCTATGGATGAGCAGTTCTTC.

The rearrangement uses TRBV28 and TRBJ2-3; no reliable D call. Germline CDR1 and CDR2: MDHEN and SYDVKM. The CDR3 spans 11 residues. Trimming shortened V by 7 bases and J by 11 bases, and 13 bases separated the two germline ends. CDR3 nucleotide sequence: TGTGCCAGCACTCGGAGAGGAGAGCAGTATTTT. This codes for CASTRRGEQYF.